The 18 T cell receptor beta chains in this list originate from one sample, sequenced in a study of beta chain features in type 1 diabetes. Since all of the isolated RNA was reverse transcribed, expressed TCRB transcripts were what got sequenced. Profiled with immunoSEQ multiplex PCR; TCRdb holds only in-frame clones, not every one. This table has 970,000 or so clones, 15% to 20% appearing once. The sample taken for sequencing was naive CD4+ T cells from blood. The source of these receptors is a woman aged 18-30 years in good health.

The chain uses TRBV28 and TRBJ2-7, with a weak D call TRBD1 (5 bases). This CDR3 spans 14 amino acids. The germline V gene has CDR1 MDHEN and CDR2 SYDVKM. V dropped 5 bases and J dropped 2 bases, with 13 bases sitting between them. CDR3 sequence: CASSLGHLAYEQYF. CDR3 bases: TGTGCCAGCAGTCTAGGACACTTGGCCTACGAGCAGTACTTC.

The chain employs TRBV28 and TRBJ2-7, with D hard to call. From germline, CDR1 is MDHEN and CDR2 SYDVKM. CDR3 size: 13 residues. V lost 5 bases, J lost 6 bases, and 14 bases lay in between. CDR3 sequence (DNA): TGTGCCAGCAGTGGTAGGATAATAGCCGAGCAGTACTTC. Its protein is CASSGRIIAEQYF.

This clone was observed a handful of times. The CDR3 bases are TGTGCCAGCAGAAGATCCCCGGACAGGGGAGACGAGCAGTACTTC. It translates to CASRRSPDRGDEQYF. The chain combines TRBV7-2 with TRBJ2-7, with TRBD1 matching over 9 bases. The length of the CDR3 is 15 residues. V dropped 6 bases and J dropped 5; count of bases not matched to a gene: 11. Germline CDR1 reads SGHTA; CDR2 reads FQGNSA.

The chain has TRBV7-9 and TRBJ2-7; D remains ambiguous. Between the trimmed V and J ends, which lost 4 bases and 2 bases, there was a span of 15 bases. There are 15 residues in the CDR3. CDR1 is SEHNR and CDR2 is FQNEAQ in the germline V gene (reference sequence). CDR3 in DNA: TGTGCCAGCAGCTACGGTTGGGGTCATACCTACGAGCAGTACTTC. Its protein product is CASSYGWGHTYEQYF.

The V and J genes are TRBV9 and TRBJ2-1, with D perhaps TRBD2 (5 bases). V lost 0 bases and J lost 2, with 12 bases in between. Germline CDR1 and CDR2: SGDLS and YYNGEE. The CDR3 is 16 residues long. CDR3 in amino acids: CASSVEGRAPYNEQFF. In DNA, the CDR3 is TGTGCCAGCAGCGTAGAAGGGCGGGCCCCCTACAATGAGCAGTTCTTC.

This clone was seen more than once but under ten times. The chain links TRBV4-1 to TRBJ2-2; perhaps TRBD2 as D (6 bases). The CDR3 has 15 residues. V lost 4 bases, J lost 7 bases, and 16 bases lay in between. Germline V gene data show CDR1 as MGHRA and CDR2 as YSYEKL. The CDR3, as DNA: TGCGCCAGCAGCCCCCAGGGACTGAGGGGCGGGGAGCTGTTTTTT. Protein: CASSPQGLRGGELFF.

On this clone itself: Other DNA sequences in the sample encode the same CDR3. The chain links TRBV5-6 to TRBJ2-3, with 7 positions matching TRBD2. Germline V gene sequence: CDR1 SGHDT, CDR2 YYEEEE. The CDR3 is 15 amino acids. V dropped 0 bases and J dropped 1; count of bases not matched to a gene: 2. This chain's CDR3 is CASSLVAGGTDTQYF. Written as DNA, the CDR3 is TGTGCCAGCAGCTTGGTTGCGGGAGGCACAGATACGCAGTATTTT.

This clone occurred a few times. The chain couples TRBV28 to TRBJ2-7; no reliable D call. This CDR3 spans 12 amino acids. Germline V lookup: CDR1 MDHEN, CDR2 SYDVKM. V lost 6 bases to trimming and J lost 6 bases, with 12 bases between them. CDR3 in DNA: TGTGCCAGCAGGTCCATAGAACGCGAGCAGTACTTC. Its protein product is CASRSIEREQYF.

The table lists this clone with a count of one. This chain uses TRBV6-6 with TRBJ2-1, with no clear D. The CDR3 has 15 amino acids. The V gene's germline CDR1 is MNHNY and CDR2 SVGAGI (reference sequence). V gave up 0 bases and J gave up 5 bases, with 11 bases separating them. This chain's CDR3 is CASSYSSQPNNEQFF. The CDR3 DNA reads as TGTGCCAGCAGTTACTCGTCCCAACCAAACAATGAGCAGTTCTTC.

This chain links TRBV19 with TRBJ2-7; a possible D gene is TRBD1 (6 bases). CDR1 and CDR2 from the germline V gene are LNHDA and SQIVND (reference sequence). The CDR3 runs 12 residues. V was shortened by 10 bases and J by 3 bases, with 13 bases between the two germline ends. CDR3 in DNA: TGTGCCACAGGACAGAGGGGCTACGAGCAGTACTTC. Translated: CATGQRGYEQYF.

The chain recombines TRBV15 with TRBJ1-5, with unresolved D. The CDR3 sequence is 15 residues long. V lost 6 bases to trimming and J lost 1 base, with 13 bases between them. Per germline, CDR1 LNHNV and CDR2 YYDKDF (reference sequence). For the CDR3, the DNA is TGTGCCACCAGTGACTCTACCGGGAGCAATCAGCCCCAGCATTTT. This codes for CATSDSTGSNQPQHF.

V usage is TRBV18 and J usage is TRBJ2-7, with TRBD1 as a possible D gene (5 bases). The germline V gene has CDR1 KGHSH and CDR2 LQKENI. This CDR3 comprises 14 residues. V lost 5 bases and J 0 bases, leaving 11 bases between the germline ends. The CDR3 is CASSWQGNSYEQYF. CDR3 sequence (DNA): TGTGCCAGCTCATGGCAGGGCAACTCCTACGAGCAGTACTTC.

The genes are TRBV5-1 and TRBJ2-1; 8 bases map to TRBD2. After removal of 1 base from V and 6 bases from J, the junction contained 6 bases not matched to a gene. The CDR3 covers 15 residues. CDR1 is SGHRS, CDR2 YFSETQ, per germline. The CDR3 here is CASSLRAGVSNEQFF. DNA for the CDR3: TGCGCCAGCAGCTTGCGAGCGGGAGTTTCCAATGAGCAGTTCTTC.

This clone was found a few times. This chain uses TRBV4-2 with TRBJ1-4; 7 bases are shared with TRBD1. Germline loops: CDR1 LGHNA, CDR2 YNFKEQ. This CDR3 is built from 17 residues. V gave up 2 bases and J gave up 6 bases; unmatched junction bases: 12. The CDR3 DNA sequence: TGTGCCAGCAGCCAAAGATTCAGGGGGGGCGGAGATGAAAAACTGTTTTTT. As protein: CASSQRFRGGGDEKLFF.

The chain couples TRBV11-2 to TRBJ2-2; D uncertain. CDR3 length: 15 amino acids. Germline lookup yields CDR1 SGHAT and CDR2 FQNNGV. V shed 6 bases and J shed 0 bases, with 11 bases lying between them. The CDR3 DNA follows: TGTGCCAGCAGGCCCTTGGCCGCGAACACCGGGGAGCTGTTTTTT. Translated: CASRPLAANTGELFF.

DNA for the CDR3: TGTGCCAGCAGCTTAAGGGTCCGGGCGGACACTGAAGCTTTCTTT. Translation gives CASSLRVRADTEAFF. This chain connects TRBV7-9 to TRBJ1-1; D unclear. Per germline, CDR1 SEHNR and CDR2 FQNEAQ (reference sequence). The CDR3 is made up of 15 amino acids. V lost 2 bases and J 3 bases, leaving 13 bases between the germline ends.

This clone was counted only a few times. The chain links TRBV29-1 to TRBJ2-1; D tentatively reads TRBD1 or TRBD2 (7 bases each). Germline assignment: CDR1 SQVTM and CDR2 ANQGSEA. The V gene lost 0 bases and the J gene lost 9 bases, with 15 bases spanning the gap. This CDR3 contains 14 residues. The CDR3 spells CSVEESGGGGEQFF. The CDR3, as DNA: TGCAGCGTTGAAGAGTCAGGGGGGGGCGGTGAGCAGTTCTTC.

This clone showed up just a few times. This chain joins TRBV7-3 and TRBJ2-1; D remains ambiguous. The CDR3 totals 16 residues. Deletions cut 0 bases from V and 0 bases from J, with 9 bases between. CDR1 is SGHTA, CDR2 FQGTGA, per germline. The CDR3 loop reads CASSLTAALSYNEQFF. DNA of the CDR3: TGTGCCAGCAGCTTAACGGCGGCCCTCTCCTACAATGAGCAGTTCTTC.